A single sample is the source of the 19 T cell receptor beta chains below, sequenced in a study of blood T cell repertoires in COVID-19. Clones were sequenced by immunoSEQ multiplex PCR, and TCRdb holds only the in-frame ones, with some missing. The sample lists fewer than 350,000 clones, around 85% occurring once. What was sequenced was PBMCs or T cells enriched from blood (not recorded which). The receptors here all came from a woman aged 50 to 65 who had recovered from COVID-19.

The chain is built from TRBV6-4 and TRBJ2-1, with 9 bases matching TRBD2. V trimming: 0 bases; J trimming: 4 bases; junction bases outside the gene matches: 4. CDR3 length: 16 residues. Germline CDR1 is MRHNA and CDR2 is SNTAGT. This chain's CDR3 is CASSDSGSGGYNEQFF. CDR3 coding DNA: TGTGCCAGCAGTGACTCGGGTAGCGGGGGTTACAATGAGCAGTTCTTC.

This clone is a singleton in its sample. This rearrangement joins TRBV2 to TRBJ1-6; D possibly corresponds to TRBD1 (6 bases). This CDR3 has 14 amino acids. In germline, CDR1 is SNHLY, CDR2 FYNNEI. V was clipped by 6 bases and J by 9 bases, with 15 bases between them. The CDR3 spells CASRRDIGLSPLHF. CDR3 in DNA: TGTGCCAGCAGGAGGGACATTGGACTTTCACCCCTCCACTTT.

This chain connects TRBV7-6 to TRBJ1-5; tentative D call: TRBD1 (6 bases). Trimming cost V 5 bases and J 3 bases, with 20 bases left between them. CDR1 and CDR2 (germline): SGHVS, FNYEAQ. CDR3 size: 17 residues. This CDR3 is CASSPDNRQAINQPQHF. The DNA of the CDR3 is TGTGCCAGCAGCCCTGACAACAGACAGGCGATCAATCAGCCCCAGCATTTT. Full variable domain (missing parts from reference TRBV7-6 and TRBJ1-5): GAGVSQSPRYKVTKRGQDVALRCDPISGHVSLYWYRQALGQGPEFLTYFNYEAQQDKSGLPNDRFSAERPEGSISTLTIQRTEQRDSAMYRCASSPDNRQAINQPQHFGDGTRLSIL.

This rearrangement joins TRBV18 to TRBJ2-5; no clear D gene. CDR3 length: 15 residues. V gave up 1 base and J gave up 4 bases, with 13 bases separating them. Per germline, CDR1 KGHSH and CDR2 LQKENI. CDR3 protein: CASSPLREVGETQYF. CDR3 in DNA: TGTGCCAGCTCACCACTTCGTGAAGTCGGAGAGACCCAGTACTTC. The complete variable domain, with remaining parts taken from reference TRBV18 and TRBJ2-5, reads NAGVMQNPRHLVRRRGQEARLRCSPMKGHSHVYWYRQLPEEGLKFMVYLQKENIIDESGMPKERFSAEFPKEGPSILRIQQVVRGDSAAYFCASSPLREVGETQYFGPGTRLLVL.

V is TRBV18 and J is TRBJ2-2; 8 nucleotides match TRBD1. CDR1 and CDR2 (germline): KGHSH, LQKENI. The CDR3 loop spans 17 amino acids. The junction had 12 bases not matched to a gene; V was cut back by 2 bases and J by 7 bases. This CDR3 reads CASSPSLQGASNGELFF. The DNA for the CDR3 is TGTGCCAGCTCACCATCCTTGCAGGGGGCGTCGAACGGGGAGCTGTTTTTT.

This sequence joins TRBV5-6 and TRBJ2-1; TRBD1 might be the D (8 bases). Germline CDR1 is SGHDT and CDR2 is YYEEEE. V lost 4 bases and J lost 15, with 23 bases in between. The CDR3 length is 14 residues. CDR3 coding DNA: TGTGCCAGCAGCGGCACAGGGGGGGGGCGACTCCGGTTCTTC. It translates to CASSGTGGGRLRFF.

The CDR3 region has the DNA TGCGCCAGCAGCTTGGGTAGCCCAGATACGCAGTATTTT. Amino acid sequence: CASSLGSPDTQYF. The J gene is TRBJ2-3, the V gene TRBV5-1; D remains ambiguous. This CDR3 has 13 amino acids. The germline CDR1 and CDR2 sequences are SGHRS and YFSETQ. V was clipped by 0 bases and J by 4 bases, with 6 bases between them.

Comment on this clone: The same CDR3 is also encoded by other DNA sequences in this sample. The J gene is TRBJ2-5, the V gene TRBV5-1, with TRBD2 matching 8 bases. The trim removed 0 bases at V and 5 bases at J, leaving 3 bases unmatched. There are 14 residues in the CDR3. Germline assignment: CDR1 SGHRS and CDR2 YFSETQ. The CDR3 reads CASSLAGGQETQYF. CDR3 in DNA: TGCGCCAGCAGCTTGGCGGGGGGGCAGGAGACCCAGTACTTC. The complete variable domain, with remaining parts taken from reference TRBV5-1 and TRBJ2-5, reads KAGVTQTPRYLIKTRGQQVTLSCSPISGHRSVSWYQQTPGQGLQFLFEYFSETQRNKGNFPGRFSGRQFSNSRSEMNVSTLELGDSALYLCASSLAGGQETQYFGPGTRLLVL.

V usage is TRBV30 and J usage is TRBJ1-6; D uncertain. The CDR3 totals 14 residues. Germline-derived CDR1 and CDR2 are GTSNPN and SVGIG (reference sequence). V was shortened by 0 bases and J by 9 bases, with 12 bases between the two germline ends. The CDR3 DNA is TGTGCCTGGAGTGTTTATGACCGGGGTTCACCCCTCCACTTT. This gives the protein CAWSVYDRGSPLHF.

This clone was seen a handful of times. The chain couples TRBV28 to TRBJ1-2, with TRBD1 matching over 7 bases. V was clipped by 7 bases and J by 4 bases; unmatched bases: 6. This CDR3 comprises 13 residues. The germline V gene has CDR1 MDHEN and CDR2 SYDVKM. The CDR3 reads CASTAQGIYGYTF. In nucleotides, the CDR3 is TGTGCCAGCACTGCACAGGGGATCTATGGCTACACCTTC.

The rearrangement uses TRBV7-9 and TRBJ2-4; 8 bases match TRBD1. The CDR3 is 16 residues long. The junction had 5 bases not matched to a gene; V was cut back by 2 bases and J by 2 bases. Germline V gene data show CDR1 as SEHNR and CDR2 as FQNEAQ (reference sequence). This chain's CDR3 is CASSLQGARTKNIQYF. In DNA form, the CDR3 reads TGTGCCAGCAGCTTACAGGGGGCTCGGACCAAAAACATTCAGTACTTC.

This chain connects TRBV2 to TRBJ2-7, with 7 bases lining up with TRBD1. V trimming: 5 bases; J trimming: 1 base; junction bases outside the gene matches: 8. Germline V gene data show CDR1 as SNHLY and CDR2 as FYNNEI. This CDR3 is 15 amino acids long. Written as DNA, the CDR3 is TGTGCCAGCAGTTCGGACAGGAGGATTTCCTACGAGCAGTACTTC. Protein sequence: CASSSDRRISYEQYF.

The CDR3 sequence is CATYVAYLNTEAFF. CDR3 nucleotides: TGTGCCACCTACGTGGCTTATTTGAACACTGAAGCTTTCTTT. V is TRBV24-1 and J is TRBJ1-1; no clear D. With 9 bases removed from V and 0 bases from J, the gap between germline ends came to 13 bases. The CDR3 has 14 amino acids. Per the germline V gene, CDR1 is KGHDR and CDR2 is SFDVKD.

V is TRBV6-5 and J is TRBJ1-3; a possible D gene is TRBD1 (5 bases). In germline, CDR1 is MNHEY, CDR2 SVGAGI. The CDR3 spans 14 residues. Trimming removed 6 bases from V and 2 bases from J, with 11 bases in between. CDR3 sequence: CASRGSGTGNTIYF. The DNA for the CDR3 is TGTGCCAGCAGGGGGTCAGGGACTGGAAACACCATATATTTT.

The chain couples TRBV12-5 to TRBJ1-6, with 10 bases fitting TRBD1. Losses at the gene ends were 6 bases for V and 4 bases for J; bases not matched to a gene: 3. This CDR3 contains 15 residues. Germline loops: CDR1 LGHNT, CDR2 FRNRAP. CDR3 protein: CASGPGQGYNSPLHF. CDR3 in DNA: TGTGCTAGTGGACCGGGACAGGGGTATAATTCACCCCTCCACTTT.

The V call is TRBV19, the J call TRBJ1-2, with D unclear. The germline V gene encodes CDR1 LNHDA and CDR2 SQIVND (reference sequence). V lost 0 bases and J 5 bases, leaving 13 bases between the germline ends. The CDR3 spans 15 residues. This CDR3 is CASSIDFTRTYGYTF. In nucleotides, the CDR3 is TGTGCCAGTAGTATAGATTTCACCCGGACTTATGGCTACACCTTC.

Written as DNA, the CDR3 is TGTGCCAGCAGTTACGACAGGGGGCTTACCGGGGAGCTGTTTTTT. It codes for CASSYDRGLTGELFF. The rearrangement uses TRBV6-5 and TRBJ2-2; TRBD1 matches 10 bases. Germline-derived CDR1 and CDR2 are MNHEY and SVGAGI. There are 15 residues in the CDR3. J was trimmed by 5 bases and V by 2 bases; bases with no gene match: 2.

V gene TRBV3-1 (or the pseudogene TRBV3-2) combines with J gene TRBJ1-1; maybe TRBD1 (5 bases). Germline CDR1 and CDR2: LGHDT and YNNKEL (reference sequence). Trimming cost V 6 bases and J 3 bases, with 11 bases left between them. This CDR3 is built from 13 residues. The CDR3 DNA reads as TGTGCCAGCAGTTACAGGTCCCACACTGAAGCTTTCTTT. This encodes CASSYRSHTEAFF.

The chain has TRBV18 and TRBJ1-2; D not certain. The germline gives CDR1 KGHSH, CDR2 LQKENI. Trimming shortened V by 2 bases and J by 1 base, and 11 bases separated the two germline ends. The CDR3 spans 15 residues. CDR3 sequence reads: CASSPDGNNNYGYTF. CDR3 sequence (DNA): TGTGCCAGCTCACCAGACGGGAACAATAACTATGGCTACACCTTC.